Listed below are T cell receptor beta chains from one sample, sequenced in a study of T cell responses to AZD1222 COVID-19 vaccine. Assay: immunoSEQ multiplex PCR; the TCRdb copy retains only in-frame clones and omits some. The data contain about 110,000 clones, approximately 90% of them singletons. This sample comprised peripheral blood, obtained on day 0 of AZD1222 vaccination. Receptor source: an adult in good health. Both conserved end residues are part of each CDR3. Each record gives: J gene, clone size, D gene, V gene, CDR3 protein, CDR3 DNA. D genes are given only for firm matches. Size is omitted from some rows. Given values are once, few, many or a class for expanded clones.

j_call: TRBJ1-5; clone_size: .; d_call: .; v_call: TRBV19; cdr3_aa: CASIARGGVQPQHF; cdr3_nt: TGTGCCAGTATCGCTAGGGGGGGCGTACAGCCCCAGCATTTT
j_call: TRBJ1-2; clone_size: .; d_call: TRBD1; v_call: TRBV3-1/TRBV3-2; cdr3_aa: CASRLSGTGPNYGYTF; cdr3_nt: TGTGCCAGCAGGCTATCCGGGACAGGACCCAACTATGGCTACACCTTC
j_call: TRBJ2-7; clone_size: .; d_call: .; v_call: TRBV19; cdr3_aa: CASSGGPSYEQYF; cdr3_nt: TGTGCCTCCTCAGGGGGGCCATCCTACGAGCAGTACTTC
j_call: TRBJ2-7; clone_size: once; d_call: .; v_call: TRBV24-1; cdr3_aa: CATSDGHEQYF; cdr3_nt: TGTGCCACCAGTGACGGGCACGAGCAGTACTTC
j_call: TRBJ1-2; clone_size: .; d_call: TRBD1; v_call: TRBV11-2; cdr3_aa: CASSLDSGTGNYGYTF; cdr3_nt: TGTGCCAGCAGCTTAGACTCCGGGACAGGGAACTATGGCTACACCTTC
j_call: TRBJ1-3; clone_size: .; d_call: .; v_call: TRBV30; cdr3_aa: CAWSKGGWGNTIYF; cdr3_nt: TGTGCCTGGAGTAAAGGCGGTTGGGGAAACACCATATATTTT
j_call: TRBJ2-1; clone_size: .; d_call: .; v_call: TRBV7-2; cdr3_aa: CASSFSGTTNEQFF; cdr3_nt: TGTGCCAGCAGCTTCTCCGGGACGACAAATGAGCAGTTCTTC
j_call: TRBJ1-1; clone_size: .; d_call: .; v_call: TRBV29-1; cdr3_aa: CSVEPTGREAFF; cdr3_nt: TGCAGCGTTGAGCCGACGGGTCGGGAAGCTTTCTTT
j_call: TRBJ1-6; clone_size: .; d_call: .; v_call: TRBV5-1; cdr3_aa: CASSLAGTRGSPLHF; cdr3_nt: TGCGCCAGCAGCTTGGCCGGGACAAGGGGTTCACCCCTCCACTTT
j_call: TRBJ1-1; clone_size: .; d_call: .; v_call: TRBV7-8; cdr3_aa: CASSRSLLEAFF; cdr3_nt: TGTGCCAGCAGCCGCTCCCTCCTTGAAGCTTTCTTT
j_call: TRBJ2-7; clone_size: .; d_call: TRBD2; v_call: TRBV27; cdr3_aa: CASSLSASGSYEQYF; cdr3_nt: TGTGCCAGCAGTTTATCGGCTAGCGGCTCCTACGAGCAGTACTTC
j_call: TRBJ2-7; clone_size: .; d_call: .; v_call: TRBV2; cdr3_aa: CASRELAYEQYF; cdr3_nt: TGTGCCAGCAGAGAGTTAGCATACGAGCAGTACTTC
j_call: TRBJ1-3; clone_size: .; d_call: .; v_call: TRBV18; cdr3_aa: CASSPQGSGNTIYF; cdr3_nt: TGTGCCAGCTCACCGCAGGGCTCCGGAAACACCATATATTTT
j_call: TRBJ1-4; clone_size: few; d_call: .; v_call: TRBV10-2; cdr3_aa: CASRTARSTKSNEKLFF; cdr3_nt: TGCGCCAGCAGGACGGCCCGATCAACTAAATCTAATGAAAAACTGTTTTTT
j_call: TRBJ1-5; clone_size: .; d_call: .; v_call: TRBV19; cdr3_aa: CASNPLVGGKGQPQHF; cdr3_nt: TGTGCCAGTAATCCTTTGGTAGGGGGGAAAGGTCAGCCCCAGCATTTT
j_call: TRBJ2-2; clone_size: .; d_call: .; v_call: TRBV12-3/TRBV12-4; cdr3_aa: CASSLQNTGELFF; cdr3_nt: TGTGCCAGCAGTTTACAGAACACCGGGGAGCTGTTTTTT
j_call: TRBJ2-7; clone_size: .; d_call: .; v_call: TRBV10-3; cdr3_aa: CAIKTETYEQYF; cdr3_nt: TGTGCCATCAAAACAGAGACCTACGAGCAGTACTTC
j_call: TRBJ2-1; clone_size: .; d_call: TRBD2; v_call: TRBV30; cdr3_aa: CAWGSGGHIYNEQFF; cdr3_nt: TGTGCCTGGGGGAGCGGGGGGCACATCTACAATGAGCAGTTCTTC
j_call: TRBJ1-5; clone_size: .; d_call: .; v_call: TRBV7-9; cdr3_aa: CASSPDSFSNQPQHF; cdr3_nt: TGTGCCAGCAGCCCGGACAGTTTTAGCAATCAGCCCCAGCATTTT
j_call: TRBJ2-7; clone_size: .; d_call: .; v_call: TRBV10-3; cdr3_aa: CAISLDRKQIYEQYF; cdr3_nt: TGTGCCATCAGTCTGGACAGAAAACAGATCTACGAGCAGTACTTC
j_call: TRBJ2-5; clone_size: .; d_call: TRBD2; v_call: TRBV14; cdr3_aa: CASSQQSSGKETQYF; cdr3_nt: TGTGCCAGCAGCCAACAGTCTAGCGGGAAAGAGACCCAGTACTTC
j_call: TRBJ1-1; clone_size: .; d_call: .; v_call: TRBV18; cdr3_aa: CASSPFEGGAFF; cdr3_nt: TGTGCCAGCTCACCATTTGAGGGAGGAGCTTTCTTT
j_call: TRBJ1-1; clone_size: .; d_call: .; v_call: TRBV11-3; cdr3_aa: CASSPSEGNTEAFF; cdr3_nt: TGTGCCAGCAGCCCCTCCGAGGGAAACACTGAAGCTTTCTTT
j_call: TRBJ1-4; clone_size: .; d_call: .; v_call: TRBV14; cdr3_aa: CASSQDFLTSATNEKLFF; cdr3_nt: TGTGCCAGCAGCCAAGATTTCTTAACCTCGGCAACTAATGAAAAACTGTTTTTT
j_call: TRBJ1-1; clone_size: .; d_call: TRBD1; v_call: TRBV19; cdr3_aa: CASSIRTGLNTEAFF; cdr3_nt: TGTGCCAGTAGTATCCGGACAGGGTTGAACACTGAAGCTTTCTTT
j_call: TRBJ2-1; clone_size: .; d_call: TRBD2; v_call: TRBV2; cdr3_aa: CASSGGGSEYFYNEQFF; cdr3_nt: TGTGCCAGCAGTGGGGGCGGGAGCGAATATTTCTACAATGAGCAGTTCTTC
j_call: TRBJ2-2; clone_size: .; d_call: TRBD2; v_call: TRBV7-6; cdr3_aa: CASSLGGRTGELFF; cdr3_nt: TGTGCCAGCAGCTTAGGCGGGAGGACCGGGGAGCTGTTTTTT
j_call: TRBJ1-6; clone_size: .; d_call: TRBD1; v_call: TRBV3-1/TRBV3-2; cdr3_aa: CASGQVNNSPLHF; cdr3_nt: TGTGCCAGCGGACAGGTTAATAATTCACCCCTCCACTTT
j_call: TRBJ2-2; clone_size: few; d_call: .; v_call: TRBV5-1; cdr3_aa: CASSSRDIQNTGELFF; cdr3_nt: TGCGCCAGCAGCTCTAGGGACATCCAAAACACCGGGGAGCTGTTTTTT
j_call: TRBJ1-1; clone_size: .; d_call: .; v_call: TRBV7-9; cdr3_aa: CASSLPISPGEAFF; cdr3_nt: TGTGCCAGCAGCTTACCGATCAGTCCGGGGGAAGCTTTCTTT
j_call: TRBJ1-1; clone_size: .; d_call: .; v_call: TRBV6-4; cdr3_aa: CASSPRHSAEAFF; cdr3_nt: TGTGCCAGCAGTCCCAGACATTCGGCTGAAGCTTTCTTT
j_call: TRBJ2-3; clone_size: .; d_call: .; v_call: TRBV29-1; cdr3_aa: CSVGWLDTDTQYF; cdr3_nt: TGCAGCGTTGGATGGCTTGACACAGATACGCAGTATTTT
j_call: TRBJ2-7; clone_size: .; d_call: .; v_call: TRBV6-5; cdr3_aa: CASSLGLLAAGEQYF; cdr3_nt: TGTGCCAGCAGCCTGGGACTCTTGGCTGCGGGCGAGCAGTACTTC
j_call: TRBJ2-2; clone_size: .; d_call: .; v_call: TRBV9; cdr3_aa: CASSVGGTGELFF; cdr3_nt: TGTGCCAGCAGCGTAGGGGGTACCGGGGAGCTGTTTTTT
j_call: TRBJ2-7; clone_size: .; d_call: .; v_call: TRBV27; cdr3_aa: CASSLYERGEQYF; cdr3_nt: TGTGCCAGCAGTTTATATGAGAGAGGCGAGCAGTACTTC
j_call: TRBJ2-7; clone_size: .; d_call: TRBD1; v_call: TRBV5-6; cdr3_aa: CASSSGTEYEQYF; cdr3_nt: TGTGCCAGCAGTTCAGGGACAGAATACGAGCAGTACTTC
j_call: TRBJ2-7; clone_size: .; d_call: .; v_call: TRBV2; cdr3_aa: CASSDSYGVEQYF; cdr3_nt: TGTGCCAGCAGTGATTCTTACGGGGTAGAGCAGTACTTC
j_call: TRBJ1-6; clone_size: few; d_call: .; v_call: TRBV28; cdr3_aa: CASSFSTASSYNSPLHF; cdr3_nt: TGTGCCAGCAGTTTTAGTACAGCTAGCTCCTATAATTCACCCCTCCACTTT
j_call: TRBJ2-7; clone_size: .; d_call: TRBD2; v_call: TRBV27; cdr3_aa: CASSLCGVLSSGRSYEQYF; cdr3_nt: TGTGCCAGCAGTTTGTGCGGGGTGTTGAGTAGCGGGAGATCTTACGAGCAGTACTTC
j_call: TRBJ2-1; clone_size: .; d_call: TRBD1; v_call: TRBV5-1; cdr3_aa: CASSYITGGLYNEQFF; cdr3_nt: TGCGCCAGCAGCTATATAACAGGGGGACTCTACAATGAGCAGTTCTTC
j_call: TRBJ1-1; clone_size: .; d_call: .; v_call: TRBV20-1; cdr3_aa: CSASRNTEAFF; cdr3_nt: TGCAGTGCTAGCAGGAACACTGAAGCTTTCTTT
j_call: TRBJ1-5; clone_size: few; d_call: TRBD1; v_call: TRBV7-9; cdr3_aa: CASSSGTGLDNQPQHF; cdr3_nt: TGTGCCAGCAGCTCCGGGACAGGCTTGGACAATCAGCCCCAGCATTTT
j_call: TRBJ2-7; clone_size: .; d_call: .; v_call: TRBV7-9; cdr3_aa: CASSFPGPGIEQYF; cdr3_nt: TGTGCCAGCAGCTTCCCGGGACCTGGGATTGAGCAGTACTTC
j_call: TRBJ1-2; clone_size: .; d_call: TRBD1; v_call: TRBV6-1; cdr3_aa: CASSERTGGFGYTF; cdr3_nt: TGTGCCAGCAGTGAACGGACAGGGGGCTTTGGCTACACCTTC